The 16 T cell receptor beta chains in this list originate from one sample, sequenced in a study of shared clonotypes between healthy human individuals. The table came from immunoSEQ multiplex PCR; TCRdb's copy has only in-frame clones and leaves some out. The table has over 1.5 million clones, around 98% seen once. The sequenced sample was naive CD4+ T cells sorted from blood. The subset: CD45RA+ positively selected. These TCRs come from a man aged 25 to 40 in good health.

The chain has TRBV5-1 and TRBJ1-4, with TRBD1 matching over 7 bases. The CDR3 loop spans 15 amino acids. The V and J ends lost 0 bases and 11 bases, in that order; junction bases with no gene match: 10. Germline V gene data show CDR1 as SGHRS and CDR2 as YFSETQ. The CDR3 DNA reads TGCGCCAGCAGCTTGGAGGGACAGACCTTCAATAAACTGTTTTTT. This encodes CASSLEGQTFNKLFF.

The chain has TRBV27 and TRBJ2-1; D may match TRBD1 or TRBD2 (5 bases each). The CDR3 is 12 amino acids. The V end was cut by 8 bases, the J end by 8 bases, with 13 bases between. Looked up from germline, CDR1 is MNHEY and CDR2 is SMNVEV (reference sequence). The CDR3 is CASSDLGDEQFF. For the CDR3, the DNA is TGTGCCAGCTCGGACCTGGGGGATGAGCAGTTCTTC.

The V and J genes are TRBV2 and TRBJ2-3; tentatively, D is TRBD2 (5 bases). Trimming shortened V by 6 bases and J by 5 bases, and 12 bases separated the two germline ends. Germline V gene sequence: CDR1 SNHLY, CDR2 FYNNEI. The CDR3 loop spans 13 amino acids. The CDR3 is CASRAGGGDTQYF. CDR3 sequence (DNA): TGTGCCAGCAGGGCAGGAGGTGGAGATACGCAGTATTTT.

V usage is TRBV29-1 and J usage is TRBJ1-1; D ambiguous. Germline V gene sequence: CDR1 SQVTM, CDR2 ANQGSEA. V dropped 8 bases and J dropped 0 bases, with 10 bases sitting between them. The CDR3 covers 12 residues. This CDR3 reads CSSRQVNTEAFF. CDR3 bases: TGCAGCAGTCGGCAGGTGAACACTGAAGCTTTCTTT.

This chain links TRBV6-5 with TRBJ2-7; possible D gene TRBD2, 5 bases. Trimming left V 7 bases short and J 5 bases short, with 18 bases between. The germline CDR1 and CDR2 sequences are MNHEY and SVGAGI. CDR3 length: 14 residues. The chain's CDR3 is CASTAQPGWHEQYF. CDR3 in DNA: TGTGCCAGCACGGCCCAGCCGGGGTGGCACGAGCAGTACTTC.

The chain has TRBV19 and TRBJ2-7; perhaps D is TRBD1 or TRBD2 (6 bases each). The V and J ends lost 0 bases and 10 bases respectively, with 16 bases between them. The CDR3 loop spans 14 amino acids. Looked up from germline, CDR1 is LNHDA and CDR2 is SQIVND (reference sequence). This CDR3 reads CASSIDLGSGGQYF. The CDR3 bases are TGTGCCAGTAGTATAGATCTCGGGTCCGGGGGCCAGTACTTC.

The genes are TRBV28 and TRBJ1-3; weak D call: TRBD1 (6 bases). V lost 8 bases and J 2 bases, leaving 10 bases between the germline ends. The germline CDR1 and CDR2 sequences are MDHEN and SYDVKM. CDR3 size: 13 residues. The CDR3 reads CASRGGTGNTIYF. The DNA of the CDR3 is TGTGCCAGCCGAGGGGGAACTGGAAACACCATATATTTT.

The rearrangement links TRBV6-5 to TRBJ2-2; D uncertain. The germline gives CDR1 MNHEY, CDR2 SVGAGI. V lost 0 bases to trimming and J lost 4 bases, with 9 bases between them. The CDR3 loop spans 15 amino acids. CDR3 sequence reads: CASSYSRHITGELFF. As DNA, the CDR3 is TGTGCCAGCAGTTACTCTCGACATATCACCGGGGAGCTGTTTTTT.

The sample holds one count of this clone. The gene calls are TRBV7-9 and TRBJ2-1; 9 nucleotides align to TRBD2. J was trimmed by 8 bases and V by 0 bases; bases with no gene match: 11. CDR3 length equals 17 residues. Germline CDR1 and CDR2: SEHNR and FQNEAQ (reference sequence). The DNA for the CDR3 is TGTGCCAGCAGCTTAGCGAGCTTGCGGGAGGGGGGTTATGAGCAGTTCTTC. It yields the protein CASSLASLREGGYEQFF.

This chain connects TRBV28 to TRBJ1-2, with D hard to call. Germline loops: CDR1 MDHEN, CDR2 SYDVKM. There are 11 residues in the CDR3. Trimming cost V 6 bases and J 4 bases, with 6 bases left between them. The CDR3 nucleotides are TGTGCCAGCAGGTCAGGCTATGGCTACACCTTC. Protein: CASRSGYGYTF.

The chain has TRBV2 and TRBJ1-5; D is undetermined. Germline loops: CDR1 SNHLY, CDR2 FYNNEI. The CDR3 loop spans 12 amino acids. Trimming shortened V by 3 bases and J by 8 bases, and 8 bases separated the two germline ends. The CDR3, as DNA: TGTGCCAGCAGTGACAGCGCGAAGCCCCAGCATTTT. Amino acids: CASSDSAKPQHF.

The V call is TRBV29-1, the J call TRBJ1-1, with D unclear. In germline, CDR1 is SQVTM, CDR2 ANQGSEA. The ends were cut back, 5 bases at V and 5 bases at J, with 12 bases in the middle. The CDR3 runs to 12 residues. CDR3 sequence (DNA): TGCAGCGTTAGCTGGCTTTCGACTGAAGCTTTCTTT. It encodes CSVSWLSTEAFF.

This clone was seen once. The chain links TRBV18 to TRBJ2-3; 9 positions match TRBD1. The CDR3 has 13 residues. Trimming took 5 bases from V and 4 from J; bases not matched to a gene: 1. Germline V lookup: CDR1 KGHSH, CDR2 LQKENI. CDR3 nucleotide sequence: TGTGCCAGCTCAGGACAGGGGTCAGATACGCAGTATTTT. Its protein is CASSGQGSDTQYF.

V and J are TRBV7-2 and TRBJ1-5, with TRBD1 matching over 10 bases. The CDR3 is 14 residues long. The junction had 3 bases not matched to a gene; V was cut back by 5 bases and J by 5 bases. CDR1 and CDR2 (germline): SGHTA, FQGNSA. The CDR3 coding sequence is TGTGCCAGCAGCCCCGGGACAGGGGATCAGCCCCAGCATTTT. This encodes CASSPGTGDQPQHF.

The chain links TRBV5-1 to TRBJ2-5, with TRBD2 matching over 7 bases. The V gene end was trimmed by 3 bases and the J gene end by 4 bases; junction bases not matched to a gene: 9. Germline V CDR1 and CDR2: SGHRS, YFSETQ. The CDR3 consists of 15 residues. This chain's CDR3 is CASSSLGGVPETQYF. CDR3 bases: TGCGCCAGCAGCTCCCTGGGGGGGGTCCCAGAGACCCAGTACTTC.

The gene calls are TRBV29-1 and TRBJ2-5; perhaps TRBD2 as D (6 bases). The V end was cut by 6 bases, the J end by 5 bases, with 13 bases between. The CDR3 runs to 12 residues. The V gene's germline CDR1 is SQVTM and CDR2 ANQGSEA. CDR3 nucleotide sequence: TGCAGCGTATTGACTAGTGGGGAGACCCAGTACTTC. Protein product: CSVLTSGETQYF.